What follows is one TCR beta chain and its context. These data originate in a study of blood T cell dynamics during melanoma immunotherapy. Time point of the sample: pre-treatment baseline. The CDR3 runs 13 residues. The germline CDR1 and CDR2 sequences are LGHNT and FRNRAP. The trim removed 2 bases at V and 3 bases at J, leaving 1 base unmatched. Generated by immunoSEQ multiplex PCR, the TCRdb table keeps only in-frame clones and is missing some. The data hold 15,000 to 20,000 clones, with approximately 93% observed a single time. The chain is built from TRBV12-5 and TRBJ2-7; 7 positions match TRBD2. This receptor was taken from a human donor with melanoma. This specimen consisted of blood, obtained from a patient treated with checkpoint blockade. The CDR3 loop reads CASGLTSVYEQYF. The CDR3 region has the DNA TGTGCTAGTGGTTTGACTAGCGTCTACGAGCAGTACTTC.